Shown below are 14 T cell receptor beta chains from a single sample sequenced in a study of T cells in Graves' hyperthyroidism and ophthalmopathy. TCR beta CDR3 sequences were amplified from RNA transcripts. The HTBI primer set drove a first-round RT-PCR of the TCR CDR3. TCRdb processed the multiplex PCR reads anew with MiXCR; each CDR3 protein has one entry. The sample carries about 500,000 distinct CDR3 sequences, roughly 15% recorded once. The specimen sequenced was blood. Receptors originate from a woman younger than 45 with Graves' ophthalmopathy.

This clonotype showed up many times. The chain's CDR3 is CASSNDRRSEQYF. The CDR3 nucleotides read TGTGCCAGCAGCAACGACAGACGTTCGGAGCAGTACTTC. The chain joins TRBV5-5 to TRBJ2-7; a weak D match, TRBD1 (5 bases). Germline assignment: CDR1 SGHKS and CDR2 YYEKEE (reference sequence). Trimming shortened V by 4 bases and J by 7 bases, and 15 bases separated the two germline ends. CDR3 size: 13 residues.

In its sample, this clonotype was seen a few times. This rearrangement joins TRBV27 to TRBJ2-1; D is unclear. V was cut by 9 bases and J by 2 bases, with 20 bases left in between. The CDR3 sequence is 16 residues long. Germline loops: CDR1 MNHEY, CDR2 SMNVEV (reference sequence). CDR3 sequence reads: CASSKPRLETYNEQFF. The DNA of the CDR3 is TGTGCCAGTTCAAAGCCGAGACTGGAAACCTACAATGAGCAGTTCTTC.

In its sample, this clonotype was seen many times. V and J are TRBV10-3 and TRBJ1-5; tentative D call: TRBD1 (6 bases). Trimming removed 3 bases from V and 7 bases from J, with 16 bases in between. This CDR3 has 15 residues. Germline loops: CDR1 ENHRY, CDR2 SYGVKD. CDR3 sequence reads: CAISELQGIGQPQHF. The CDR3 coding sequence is TGTGCCATCAGTGAACTTCAGGGGATAGGGCAGCCCCAGCATTTT.

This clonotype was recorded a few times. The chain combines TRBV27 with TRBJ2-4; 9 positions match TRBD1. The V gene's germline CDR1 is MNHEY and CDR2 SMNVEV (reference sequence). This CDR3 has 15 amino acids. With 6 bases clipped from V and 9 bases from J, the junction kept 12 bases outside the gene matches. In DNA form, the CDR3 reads TGTGCCAGCAGCAACACCGGGACAGGGCAAAGCATTCAGTACTTC. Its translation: CASSNTGTGQSIQYF.

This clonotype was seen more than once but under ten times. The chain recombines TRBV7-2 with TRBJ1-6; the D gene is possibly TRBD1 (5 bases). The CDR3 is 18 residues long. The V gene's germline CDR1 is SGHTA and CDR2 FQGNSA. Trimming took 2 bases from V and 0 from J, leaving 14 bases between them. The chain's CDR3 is CASSLRQTRSSYNSPLHF. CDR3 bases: TGTGCCAGCAGCTTACGACAGACGAGGAGCTCCTATAATTCACCCCTCCACTTT.

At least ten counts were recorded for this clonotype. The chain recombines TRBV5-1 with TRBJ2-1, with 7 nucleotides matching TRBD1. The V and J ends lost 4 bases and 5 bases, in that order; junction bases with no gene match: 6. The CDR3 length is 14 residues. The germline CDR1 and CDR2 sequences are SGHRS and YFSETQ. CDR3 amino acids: CASSKGTVNNEQFF. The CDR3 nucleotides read TGCGCCAGCAGCAAAGGGACAGTTAACAATGAGCAGTTCTTC.

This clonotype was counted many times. The CDR3 spells CASSSGTVYGYTF. The DNA of the CDR3 is TGCGCCAGCAGCTCCGGGACAGTATATGGCTACACCTTC. The chain uses TRBV5-1 and TRBJ1-2; TRBD1 aligns across 7 bases. The trim removed 3 bases at V and 5 bases at J, leaving 4 bases unmatched. CDR1 is SGHRS and CDR2 is YFSETQ in the germline V gene. The length of the CDR3 is 13 residues.

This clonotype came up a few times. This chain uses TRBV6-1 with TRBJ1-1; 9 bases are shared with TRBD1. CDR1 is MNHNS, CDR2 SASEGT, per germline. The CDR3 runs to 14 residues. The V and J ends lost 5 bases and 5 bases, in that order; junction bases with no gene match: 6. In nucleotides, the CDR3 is TGTGCCAGCAGTTCTTGGGACAGGGAAACTGAAGCTTTCTTT. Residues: CASSSWDRETEAFF.

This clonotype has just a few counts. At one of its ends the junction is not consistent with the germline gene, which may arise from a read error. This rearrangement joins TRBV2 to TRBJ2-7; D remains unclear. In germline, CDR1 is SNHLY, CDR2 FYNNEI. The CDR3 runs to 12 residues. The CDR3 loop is CASTLSSDEQYF. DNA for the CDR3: TGTGCCAGCACATTGAGCTCCGACGAGCAGTACTTC.

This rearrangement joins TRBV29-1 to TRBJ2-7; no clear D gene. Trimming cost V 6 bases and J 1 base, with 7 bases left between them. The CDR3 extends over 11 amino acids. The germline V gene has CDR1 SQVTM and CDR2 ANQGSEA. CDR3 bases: TGCAGCGTCGCACAATCCTACGAGCAGTACTTC. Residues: CSVAQSYEQYF.

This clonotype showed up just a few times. Written as DNA, the CDR3 is TGCGCCAGCAGCTTTAGCGGGATGGGGGGCTACGAGCAGTACTTC. Its translation: CASSFSGMGGYEQYF. V usage is TRBV5-1 and J usage is TRBJ2-7, with 8 bases identical to TRBD2. Trimming at V came to 2 bases and at J to 3 bases, leaving 7 bases not matched to a gene. CDR3 length: 15 amino acids. Germline CDR1 reads SGHRS; CDR2 reads YFSETQ.

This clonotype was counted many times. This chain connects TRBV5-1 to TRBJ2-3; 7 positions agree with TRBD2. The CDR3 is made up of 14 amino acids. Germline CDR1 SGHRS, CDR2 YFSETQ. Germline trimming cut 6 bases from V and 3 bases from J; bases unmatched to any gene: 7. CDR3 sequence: CASTPWEGTDTQYF. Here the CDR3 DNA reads TGCGCCAGCACCCCTTGGGAGGGAACAGATACGCAGTATTTT.

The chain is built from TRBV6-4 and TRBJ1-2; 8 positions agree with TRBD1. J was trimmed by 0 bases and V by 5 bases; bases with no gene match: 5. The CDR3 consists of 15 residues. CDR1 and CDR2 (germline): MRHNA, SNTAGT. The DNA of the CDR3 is TGTGCCAGCAGTTCCGGGACAGGAGCTAACTATGGCTACACCTTC. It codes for CASSSGTGANYGYTF.

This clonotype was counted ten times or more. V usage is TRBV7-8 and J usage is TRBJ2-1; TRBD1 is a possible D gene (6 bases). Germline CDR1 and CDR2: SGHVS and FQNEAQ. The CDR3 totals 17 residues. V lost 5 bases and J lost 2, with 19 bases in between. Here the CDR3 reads CASSLSLRTDTYNEQFF. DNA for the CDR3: TGTGCCAGCAGCCTCTCTCTCCGGACAGACACCTACAATGAGCAGTTCTTC.